A selection of T cell receptor beta chains follows, all from one sample in a study of T-cell memory formation after mild COVID-19. In TCRdb, the 5' RACE reads were re-called with MiXCR into one record per CDR3 protein. The data contain 450,000 or so distinct CDR3 sequences, around 18% of them singletons. Material for sequencing was PBMCs or a T cell subset sorted from them (not recorded which). These receptors all come from an adult woman who had mild COVID-19 (a few samples of this study predate the infection). Cell type and time point are not known. CDR3s include the opening cysteine and the closing phenylalanine or tryptophan. Fields, in order: clone size, V gene, J gene, D gene, CDR3 DNA, CDR3 protein. A D gene is named only where the DNA matches it firmly. A clone size is listed for some rows: how often the clone was seen (once, few, many), or a class if it is expanded.

>.|TRBV2|TRBJ1-5|.
TGTGCCAGCAGGCAGATACCGGGACACAAAGACGTCCGCAATCAGCCCCAGCATTTT
CASRQIPGHKDVRNQPQHF
>many|TRBV10-3|TRBJ1-1|TRBD1
TGTGCCATCAGTGAGTCAACAGGAACAGGGGGGGCTTTCTTT
CAISESTGTGGAFF
>.|TRBV6-5|TRBJ2-5|TRBD2
TGTGCCAGCAGTTCCAAACTCGGACTAGCGGGAGTGACCCAGTACTTC
CASSSKLGLAGVTQYF
>.|TRBV9|TRBJ1-6|TRBD1
TGTGCCAGCAGCGAACTCCAGGGGGGACTTTATAATTCACCCCTCCACTTT
CASSELQGGLYNSPLHF
>.|TRBV5-1|TRBJ1-2|.
TGCGCCAGCAGCTTCGTGGCAGGAGCTAACTATGGCTACACCTTC
CASSFVAGANYGYTF
>few|TRBV3-1|TRBJ2-1|TRBD2
TGTGCCAGCAGTACTAGCGGGAGGTTCAATGAGCAGTTCTTC
CASSTSGRFNEQFF
>.|TRBV5-1|TRBJ1-1|TRBD1
TGCGCCAGCAGCTTGGAGGGACAGGGGGCGCGGTTGGCTGAAGCTTTCTTT
CASSLEGQGARLAEAFF
>.|TRBV6-6|TRBJ1-2|.
TGTGCCAGCAGTTCCCCCGAACGGGGGATCGGGTATGGCTACACCTTC
CASSSPERGIGYGYTF
>few|TRBV7-2|TRBJ2-5|.
TGTGCCAGCAGTCCCTCGGTTGTGGAAGAGACCCAGTACTTC
CASSPSVVEETQYF
>few|TRBV7-2|TRBJ1-1|.
TGTGCCAGCAGCACACGATCAGGGACGAACACTGAAGCTTTCTTT
CASSTRSGTNTEAFF